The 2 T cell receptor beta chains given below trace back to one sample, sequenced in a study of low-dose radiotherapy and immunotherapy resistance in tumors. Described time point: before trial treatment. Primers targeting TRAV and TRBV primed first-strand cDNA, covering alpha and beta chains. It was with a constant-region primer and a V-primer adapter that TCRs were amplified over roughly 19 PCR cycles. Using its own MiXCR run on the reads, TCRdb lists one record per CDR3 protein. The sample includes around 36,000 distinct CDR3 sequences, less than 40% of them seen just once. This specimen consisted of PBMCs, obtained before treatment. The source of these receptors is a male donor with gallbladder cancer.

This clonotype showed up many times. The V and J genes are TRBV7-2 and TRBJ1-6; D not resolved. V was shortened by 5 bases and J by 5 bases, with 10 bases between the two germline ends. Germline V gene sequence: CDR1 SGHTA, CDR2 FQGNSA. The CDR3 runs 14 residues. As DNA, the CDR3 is TGTGCCAGCAGCATTCGGGAAAATAATTCACCCCTCCACTTT. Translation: CASSIRENNSPLHF.

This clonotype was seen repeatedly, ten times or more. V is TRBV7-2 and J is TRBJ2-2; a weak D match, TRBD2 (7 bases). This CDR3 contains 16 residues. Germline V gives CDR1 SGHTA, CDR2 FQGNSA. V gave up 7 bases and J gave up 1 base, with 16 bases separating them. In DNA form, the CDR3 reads TGTGCCAGCAACGTGAGGGGGAGGGAGAACACCGGGGAGCTGTTTTTT. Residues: CASNVRGRENTGELFF.